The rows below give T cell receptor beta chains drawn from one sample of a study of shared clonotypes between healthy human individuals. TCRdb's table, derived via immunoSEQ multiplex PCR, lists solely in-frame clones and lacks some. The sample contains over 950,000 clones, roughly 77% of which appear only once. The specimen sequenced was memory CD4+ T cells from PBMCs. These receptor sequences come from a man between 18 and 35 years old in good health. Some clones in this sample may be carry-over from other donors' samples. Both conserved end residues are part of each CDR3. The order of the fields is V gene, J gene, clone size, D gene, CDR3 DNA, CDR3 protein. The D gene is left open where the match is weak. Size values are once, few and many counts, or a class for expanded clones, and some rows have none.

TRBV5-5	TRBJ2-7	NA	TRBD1	TGTGCCAGCAGCCCCCTGACAGGGGTTTCCTACGAGCAGTACTTC	CASSPLTGVSYEQYF
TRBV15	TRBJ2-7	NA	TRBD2	TGTGCCACCAGCAGAGGACTAGCGGGAGTTATCTACGAGCAGTACTTC	CATSRGLAGVIYEQYF
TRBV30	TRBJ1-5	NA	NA	TGTGCCTGGAGTGCTGAGGTGGGCCAGCCCCAGCATTTT	CAWSAEVGQPQHF
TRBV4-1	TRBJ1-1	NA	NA	TGCGCCAGCAGCCAAGTAGGGGCGATGAACACTGAAGCTTTCTTT	CASSQVGAMNTEAFF
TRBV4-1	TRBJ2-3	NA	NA	TGCGCCAGCAGCCAAGCAAATCTAGTCTACACAGATACGCAGTATTTT	CASSQANLVYTDTQYF
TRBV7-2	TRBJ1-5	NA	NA	TGTGCCAGCAGCTTAGACAGGGTACAGCCCCAGCATTTT	CASSLDRVQPQHF
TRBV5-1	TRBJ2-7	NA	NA	TGCGCCAGCAGCTGGCAGAGGACTGACGGCGAGCAGTACTTC	CASSWQRTDGEQYF
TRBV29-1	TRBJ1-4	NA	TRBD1	TGCAGCATACAGGGGGAGACAGAAAAACTGTTTTTT	CSIQGETEKLFF
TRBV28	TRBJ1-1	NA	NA	TGTGCCAGCACCCAAGGGACGGCCTTGAACACTGAAGCTTTCTTT	CASTQGTALNTEAFF
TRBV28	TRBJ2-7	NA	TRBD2	TGTGCCAGCAGATTCGGAGGCGGGACTAACCCCTACGAGCAGTACTTC	CASRFGGGTNPYEQYF
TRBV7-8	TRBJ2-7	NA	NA	TGTGCCAGCAGCGCCTCCCCGTCCAACAAGGTCTCCCACACCCACGAGCAGTACTTC	CASSASPSNKVSHTHEQYF
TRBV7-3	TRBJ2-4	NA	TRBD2	TGTGCCAGCAGCTTAACGTTGCTAGCGGGGCTTAGCCCCAACATTCAGTACTTC	CASSLTLLAGLSPNIQYF
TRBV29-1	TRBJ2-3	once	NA	TGCAGCGTTGAATACAGGGCTTCAGATACGCAGTATTTT	CSVEYRASDTQYF
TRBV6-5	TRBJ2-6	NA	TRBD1	TGTGCCAGCAGGGACAGGGCCGGGGCCAACGTCCTGACTTTC	CASRDRAGANVLTF
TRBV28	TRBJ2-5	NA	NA	TGCGGGGGCGCGGCACCAACGGGGGAGCAGTACTTC	CGGAAPTGEQYF
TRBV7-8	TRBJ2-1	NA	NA	TGTGCCAGCAGCCGCCAAAGCTCCTACAATGAGCAGTTCTTC	CASSRQSSYNEQFF
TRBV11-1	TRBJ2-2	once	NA	TGTGCCAGCAGCTTTCAGGGTCGAAACACCGGGGAGCTGTTTTTT	CASSFQGRNTGELFF
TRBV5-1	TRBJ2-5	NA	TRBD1	TGCGCCAGCAGCCAGACAGGGGGCAGGGTGACCCAGTACTTC	CASSQTGGRVTQYF
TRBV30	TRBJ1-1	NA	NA	TGTGCCTGGAAAGGGTACACTGAAGCTTTCTTT	CAWKGYTEAFF
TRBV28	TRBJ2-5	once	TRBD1	TGTGCCAGCAATCCTACAGGGGGTAGAGAGACCCAGTACTTC	CASNPTGGRETQYF
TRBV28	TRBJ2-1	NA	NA	TGTGCCAGCAGTTTATGGGGGCAAGAGTCCTACAATGAGCAGTTCTTC	CASSLWGQESYNEQFF
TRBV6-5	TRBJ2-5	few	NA	TGTGCCAGCAAGGTGAAGGAGACCCAGTACTTC	CASKVKETQYF
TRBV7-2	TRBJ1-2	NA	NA	TGTGCCAGCACCCCTGGACAGTATGGCTACACCTTC	CASTPGQYGYTF
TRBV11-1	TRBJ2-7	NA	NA	TGTGCCAGCAGCTTAACAGTGGTAGGCGAGCAGTACTTC	CASSLTVVGEQYF
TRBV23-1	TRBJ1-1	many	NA	TGCGCCAGCTTCTATTGGCCGGCAGGGGTGAACACTGAAGCTTTCTTT	CASFYWPAGVNTEAFF
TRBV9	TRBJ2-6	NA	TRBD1	TGTGCCAGCAGCGCACAGGGGGCTGGGGCCAACGTCCTGACTTTC	CASSAQGAGANVLTF
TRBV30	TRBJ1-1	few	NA	TGTGCCTGCCCGAATTTGCGGGGGTTCGACACTGAAGCTTTCTTT	CACPNLRGFDTEAFF
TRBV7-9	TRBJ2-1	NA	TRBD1	TGTGCCAGCAGCGTACCGGGACAGGGGGACTATGAGCAGTTCTTC	CASSVPGQGDYEQFF